Listed below are T cell receptor beta chains from one sample, sequenced in a study of blood T cell repertoires in COVID-19. Assay used: immunoSEQ multiplex PCR; TCRdb lists only in-frame clones, some missing. The data show some 350,000 clones, almost 90% seen once. Source material: peripheral blood. These receptors were collected from a woman in her 70s with COVID-19, enrolled during active disease. Each CDR3 is given with its conserved first and last residue. D genes are given only for firm matches. Clone sizes are given selectively: once, few, many, or a class where the clone is expanded.

>TRBJ1-5|once|-|TRBV20-1
TGCAGTGCTAGTCAAATTCAGGCAGGGTCCACTGTATGGCCCCAGCATTTT
CSASQIQAGSTVWPQHF
>TRBJ1-4|-|-|TRBV28
TGTGCCAGCAGTTTGCAGGGTTCGGATGAAAAACTGTTTTTT
CASSLQGSDEKLFF
>TRBJ1-5|-|TRBD1|TRBV7-8
TGTGCCAGCAGCTTAGGGACAGGCTCTTATAGCAATCAGCCCCAGCATTTT
CASSLGTGSYSNQPQHF
>TRBJ2-7|few|TRBD2|TRBV4-1
TGCGCCAGCAGCCCCACTAGCGGAACTAGAGCCTACGAGCAGTACTTC
CASSPTSGTRAYEQYF
>TRBJ1-1|-|-|TRBV18
TGTGCCAGCTCACCGGATGCGGGGGGCCTTAGGGGAGCTTTCTTT
CASSPDAGGLRGAFF
>TRBJ2-7|-|-|TRBV2
TGTGCCAGCAGTGAGGGCCGACGCTACGAGCAGTACTTC
CASSEGRRYEQYF
>TRBJ1-1|-|-|TRBV28
TGTGCCAGCAGTTCCCACTTCGACAGGCTGAAGGCTTTCTTT
CASSSHFDRLKAFF
>TRBJ1-5|-|TRBD1|TRBV2
TGTGCCAGCACAGAGCAGGGGACAGGGCTTCAGCCCCAGCATTTT
CASTEQGTGLQPQHF
>TRBJ1-1|-|-|TRBV5-6
TGTGCCAGCAGCTTATGGGGGAGGATTGGTAACACTGAAGCTTTCTTT
CASSLWGRIGNTEAFF
>TRBJ2-6|-|-|TRBV7-2
TGTGCCAGCAGCTTGACAGCAACCCCTGGGGCCAACGTCCTGACTTTC
CASSLTATPGANVLTF
>TRBJ2-4|-|TRBD2|TRBV19
TGTGCCAGTAGTAGAGGGGAGGGAAACATTCAGTACTTC
CASSRGEGNIQYF
>TRBJ2-1|-|TRBD2|TRBV6-5
TGTGCCAGCAGAACTAGCGGGGGGTACAATGAGCAGTTCTTC
CASRTSGGYNEQFF
>TRBJ1-2|once|TRBD1|TRBV2
TGTGCCAGCAGGACCGGGGGACAGGGCATGGGTGGCTACACCTTC
CASRTGGQGMGGYTF
>TRBJ2-4|-|TRBD1|TRBV12-5
TGTGCTAGTGGAGTAGGACAGGGAGACATTCAGTACTTC
CASGVGQGDIQYF
>TRBJ1-5|-|-|TRBV2
TGTGCCAGCAGTGGACGGAGTAATGGCAATCAGCCCCAGCATTTT
CASSGRSNGNQPQHF
>TRBJ1-1|-|TRBD1|TRBV2
TGTGCCAGCAGCCAAACAGGGGGCAACACTGAAGCTTTCTTT
CASSQTGGNTEAFF
>TRBJ2-7|-|-|TRBV28
TGTGCCAGCAGTTTGGTGAGCGAGCAGTACTTC
CASSLVSEQYF
>TRBJ1-2|-|TRBD1|TRBV29-1
TGCAGCGTTGGTACACAGGGGAACTATGGCTACACCTTC
CSVGTQGNYGYTF
>TRBJ2-7|once|-|TRBV27
TGTGCCAGCAGTTTTGGCCCCTCCGAGCAGTACTTC
CASSFGPSEQYF
>TRBJ1-6|once|TRBD1|TRBV2
TGTGCCAGCAGCCAAAACACAGAGGACAGGGGATATTCTTCACCCCTCCACTTT
CASSQNTEDRGYSSPLHF
>TRBJ1-1|-|-|TRBV30
TGTGCCTGGAGTGCCGGGACAAGTCTCGCTGAAGCTTTCTTT
CAWSAGTSLAEAFF
>TRBJ1-5|-|-|TRBV30
TGTGCCTGGAGTGTAACAGTTAATCAGCCCCAGCATTTT
CAWSVTVNQPQHF
>TRBJ2-2|-|TRBD2|TRBV2
TGTGCCAGCAGCGAGCTAGCGGGGGGTGGGACCGGGGAGCTGTTTTTT
CASSELAGGGTGELFF
>TRBJ1-1|-|-|TRBV5-4
TGTGCCAGCAGCTTCAGGGTGGAGAACACTGAAGCTTTCTTT
CASSFRVENTEAFF
>TRBJ2-7|-|TRBD1|TRBV7-8
TGTGCCAGCAGCCCGAGCAACAGGGGGCAAGGCTACGAGCAGTACTTC
CASSPSNRGQGYEQYF
>TRBJ2-7|-|-|TRBV3-1/TRBV3-2
TGTGCCAGCAGCCACGACAGTTTTCTCAGGAACGAGCAGTACTTC
CASSHDSFLRNEQYF
>TRBJ1-2|-|-|TRBV4-1
TGCGCCAGCAGCCAAGTATTTGAGGGAATCGGCTACACCTTC
CASSQVFEGIGYTF
>TRBJ2-2|-|-|TRBV4-3
TGCGCCAGCAGCCAAGCTGCCGGGGAGCTGTTTTTT
CASSQAAGELFF
>TRBJ2-3|-|TRBD2|TRBV5-1
TGCGCCAGCACCGAAATAGCGGGGGGACGCACAGATACGCAGTATTTT
CASTEIAGGRTDTQYF
>TRBJ1-3|-|-|TRBV28
TGTGCCAGCAGTTTCCGGGGTCCTTCCGGAAACACCATATATTTT
CASSFRGPSGNTIYF
>TRBJ2-7|once|-|TRBV11-2
TGTGCCAGCAGCCCCGGGACTCAGTTCTACGAGCAGTACTTC
CASSPGTQFYEQYF
>TRBJ1-2|-|-|TRBV28
TGTGCCAGCACTTCCGCCGACAGGAACTATGGCTACACCTTC
CASTSADRNYGYTF
>TRBJ2-2|-|-|TRBV2
TGTGCCAGCAGTGAACAAGGCAGGGGTGACGGGGAGCTGTTTTTT
CASSEQGRGDGELFF
>TRBJ2-3|-|-|TRBV5-6
TGTGCCAGCAGCTTGGGTGAGATAAGCACAGATACGCAGTATTTT
CASSLGEISTDTQYF
>TRBJ1-2|-|-|TRBV30
TGTGCCTGGAGTCGGGACATTAACTATGGCTACACCTTC
CAWSRDINYGYTF
>TRBJ1-1|few|TRBD1|TRBV27
TGTGCCAGCAGAATTGGGACAGGGGGCTCCCTGAACACTGAAGCTTTCTTT
CASRIGTGGSLNTEAFF
>TRBJ1-1|once|-|TRBV5-6
TGTGCCAGCAGCTTGAGCACGGACACTGAAGCTTTCTTT
CASSLSTDTEAFF